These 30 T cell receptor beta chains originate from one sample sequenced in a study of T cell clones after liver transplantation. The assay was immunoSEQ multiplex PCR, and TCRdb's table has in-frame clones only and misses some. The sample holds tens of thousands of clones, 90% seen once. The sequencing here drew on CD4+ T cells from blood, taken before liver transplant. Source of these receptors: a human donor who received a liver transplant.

CDR3 sequence (DNA): TGTGCCAGCTCACCGATTTCTCCAGCGGGCAACACAGATACGCAGTATTTT. Its translation is CASSPISPAGNTDTQYF. The rearrangement uses TRBV18 and TRBJ2-3, with D maybe TRBD2 (6 bases). CDR1 and CDR2 (germline): KGHSH, LQKENI. Trimming took off 3 bases at V and 2 bases at J, with 18 bases between the two ends. This CDR3 comprises 17 residues.

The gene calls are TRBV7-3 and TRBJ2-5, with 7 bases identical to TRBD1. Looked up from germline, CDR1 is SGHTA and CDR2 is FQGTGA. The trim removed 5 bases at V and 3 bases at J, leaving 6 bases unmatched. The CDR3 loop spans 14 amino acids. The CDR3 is CASSATGTEETQYF. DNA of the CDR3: TGTGCCAGCAGCGCCACCGGGACAGAAGAGACCCAGTACTTC.

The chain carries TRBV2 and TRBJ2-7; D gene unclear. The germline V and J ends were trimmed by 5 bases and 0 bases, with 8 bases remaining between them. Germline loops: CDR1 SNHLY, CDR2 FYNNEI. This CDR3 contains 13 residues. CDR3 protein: CASSRGPSYEQYF. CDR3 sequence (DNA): TGTGCCAGCAGTCGCGGTCCCTCCTACGAGCAGTACTTC.

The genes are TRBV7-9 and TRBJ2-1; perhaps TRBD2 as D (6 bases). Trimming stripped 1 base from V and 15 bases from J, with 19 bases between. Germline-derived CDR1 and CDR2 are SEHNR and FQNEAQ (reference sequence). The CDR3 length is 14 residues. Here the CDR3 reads CASSLGGAALEGFF. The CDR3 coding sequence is TGTGCCAGCAGCTTAGGCGGGGCAGCTTTAGAGGGGTTCTTC.

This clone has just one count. In nucleotides, the CDR3 is TGTGCCAGTAGTATAATGGGAGGGGATGCCGAGCAGTACTTC. This gives the protein CASSIMGGDAEQYF. This chain connects TRBV19 to TRBJ2-7; 7 positions agree with TRBD2. Germline V CDR1 and CDR2: LNHDA, SQIVND (reference sequence). With 2 bases clipped from V and 6 bases from J, the junction kept 7 bases outside the gene matches. The CDR3 has 14 amino acids.

CDR3 sequence reads: CASRQQHEQYF. DNA for the CDR3: TGTGCCAGCAGGCAACAACACGAGCAGTACTTC. The chain uses TRBV27 and TRBJ2-7; no definite D call. CDR1 is MNHEY and CDR2 is SMNVEV in the germline V gene (reference sequence). The CDR3 contains 11 residues. Trimming shortened V by 6 bases and J by 5 bases, and 8 bases separated the two germline ends.

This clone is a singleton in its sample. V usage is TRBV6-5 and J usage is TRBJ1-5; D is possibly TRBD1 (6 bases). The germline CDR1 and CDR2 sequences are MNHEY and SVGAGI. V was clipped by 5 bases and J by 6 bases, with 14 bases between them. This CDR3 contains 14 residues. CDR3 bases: TGTGCCAGCAGTCAGAGGGGGATCAGTCAGCCCCAGCATTTT. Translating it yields CASSQRGISQPQHF.

The DNA of the CDR3 is TGTGCCAGCTCACAGGGGGCCTCGGGCAATGAGCAGTTCTTC. This translates into CASSQGASGNEQFF. This chain connects TRBV18 to TRBJ2-1; 7 nucleotides line up with TRBD1. The germline gives CDR1 KGHSH, CDR2 LQKENI. The trim removed 4 bases at V and 6 bases at J, leaving 6 bases unmatched. CDR3 length: 14 residues.

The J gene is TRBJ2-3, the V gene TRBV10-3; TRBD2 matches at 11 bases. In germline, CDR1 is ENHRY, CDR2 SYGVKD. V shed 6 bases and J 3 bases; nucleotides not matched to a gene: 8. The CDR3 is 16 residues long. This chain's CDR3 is CAIRPQLAGATDTQYF. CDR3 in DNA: TGTGCCATCAGGCCACAACTAGCGGGAGCTACAGATACGCAGTATTTT.

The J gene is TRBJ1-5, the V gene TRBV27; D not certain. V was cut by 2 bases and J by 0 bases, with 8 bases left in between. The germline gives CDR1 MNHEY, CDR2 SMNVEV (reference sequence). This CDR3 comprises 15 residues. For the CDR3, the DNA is TGTGCCAGCAGTTTAGGTGTGAATAGCAATCAGCCCCAGCATTTT. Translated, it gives CASSLGVNSNQPQHF.

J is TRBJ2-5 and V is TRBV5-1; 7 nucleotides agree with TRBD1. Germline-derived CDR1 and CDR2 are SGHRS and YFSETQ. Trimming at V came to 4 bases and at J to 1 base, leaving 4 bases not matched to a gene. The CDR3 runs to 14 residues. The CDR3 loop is CASSAQGRQETQYF. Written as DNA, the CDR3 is TGCGCCAGCAGCGCACAGGGGCGCCAAGAGACCCAGTACTTC.

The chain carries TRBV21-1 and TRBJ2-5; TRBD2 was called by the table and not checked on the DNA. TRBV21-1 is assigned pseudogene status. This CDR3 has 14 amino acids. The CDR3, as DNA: TGTGCCAGCAGCAAACCCGGGGGTGCAGAGACCCAGTACTTC. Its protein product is CASSKPGGAETQYF.

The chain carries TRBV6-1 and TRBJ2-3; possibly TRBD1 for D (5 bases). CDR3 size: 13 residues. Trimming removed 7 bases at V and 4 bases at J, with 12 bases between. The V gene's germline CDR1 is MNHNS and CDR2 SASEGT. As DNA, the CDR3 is TGTGCCAGCACTCGACAGTGGCCAGATACGCAGTATTTT. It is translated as CASTRQWPDTQYF.

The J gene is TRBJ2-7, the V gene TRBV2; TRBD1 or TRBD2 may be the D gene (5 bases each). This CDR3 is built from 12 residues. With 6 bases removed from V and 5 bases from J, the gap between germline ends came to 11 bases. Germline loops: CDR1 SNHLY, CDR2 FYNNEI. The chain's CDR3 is CASRQAGHEQYF. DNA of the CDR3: TGTGCCAGCAGACAGGCGGGCCACGAGCAGTACTTC.

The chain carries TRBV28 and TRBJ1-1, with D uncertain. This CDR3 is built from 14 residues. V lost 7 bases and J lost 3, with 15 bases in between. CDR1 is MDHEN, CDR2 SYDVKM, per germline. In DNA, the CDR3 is TGTGCCAGCACTCCCTCGGCGGGTCACACTGAAGCTTTCTTT. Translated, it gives CASTPSAGHTEAFF.

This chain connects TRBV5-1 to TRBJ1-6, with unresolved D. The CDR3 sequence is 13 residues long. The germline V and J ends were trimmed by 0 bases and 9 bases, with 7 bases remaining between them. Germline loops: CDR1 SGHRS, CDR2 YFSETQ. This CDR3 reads CASSLERPSPLHF. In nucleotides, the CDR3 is TGCGCCAGCAGCTTGGAACGGCCTTCACCCCTCCACTTT. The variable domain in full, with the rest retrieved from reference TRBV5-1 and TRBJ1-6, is KAGVTQTPRYLIKTRGQQVTLSCSPISGHRSVSWYQQTPGQGLQFLFEYFSETQRNKGNFPGRFSGRQFSNSRSEMNVSTLELGDSALYLCASSLERPSPLHFGNGTRLTVT.

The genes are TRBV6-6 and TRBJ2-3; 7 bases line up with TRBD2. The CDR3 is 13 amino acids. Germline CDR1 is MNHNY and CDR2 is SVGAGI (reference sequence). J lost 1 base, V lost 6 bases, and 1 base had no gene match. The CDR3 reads CASSLAGTDTQYF. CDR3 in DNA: TGTGCCAGCAGCCTAGCGGGCACAGATACGCAGTATTTT.

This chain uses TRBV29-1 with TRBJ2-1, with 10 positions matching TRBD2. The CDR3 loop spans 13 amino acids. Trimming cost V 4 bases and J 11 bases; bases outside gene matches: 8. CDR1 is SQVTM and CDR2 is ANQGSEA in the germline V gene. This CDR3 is CSVARLAGKQQFF. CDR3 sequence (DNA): TGCAGCGTTGCGAGACTAGCGGGCAAACAGCAGTTCTTC.

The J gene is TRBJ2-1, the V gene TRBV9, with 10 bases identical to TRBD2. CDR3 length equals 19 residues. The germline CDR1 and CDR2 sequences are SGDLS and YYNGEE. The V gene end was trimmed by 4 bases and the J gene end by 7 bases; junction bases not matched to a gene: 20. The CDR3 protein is CASSLAKREGQGSTNEQFF. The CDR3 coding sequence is TGTGCCAGCAGCCTAGCGAAGCGGGAGGGCCAGGGGAGTACAAATGAGCAGTTCTTC.

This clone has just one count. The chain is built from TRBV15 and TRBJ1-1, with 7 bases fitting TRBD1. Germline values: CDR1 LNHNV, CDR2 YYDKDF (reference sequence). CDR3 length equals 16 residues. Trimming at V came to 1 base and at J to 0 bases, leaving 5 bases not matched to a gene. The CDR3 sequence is CATSRGKGALNTEAFF. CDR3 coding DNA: TGTGCCACCAGCAGAGGAAAGGGGGCATTGAACACTGAAGCTTTCTTT. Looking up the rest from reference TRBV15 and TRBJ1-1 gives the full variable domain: DAMVIQNPRYQVTQFGKPVTLSCSQTLNHNVMYWYQQKSSQAPKLLFHYYDKDFNNEADTPDNFQSRRPNTSFCFLDIRSPGLGDTAMYLCATSRGKGALNTEAFFGQGTRLTVV.

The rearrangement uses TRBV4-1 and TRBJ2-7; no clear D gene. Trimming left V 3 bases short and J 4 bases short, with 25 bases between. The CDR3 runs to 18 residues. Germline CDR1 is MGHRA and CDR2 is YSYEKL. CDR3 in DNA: TGCGCCAGCAGCCACCTTCTTAAAATTTCTCCTGGGAATTACGAGCAGTACTTC. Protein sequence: CASSHLLKISPGNYEQYF.

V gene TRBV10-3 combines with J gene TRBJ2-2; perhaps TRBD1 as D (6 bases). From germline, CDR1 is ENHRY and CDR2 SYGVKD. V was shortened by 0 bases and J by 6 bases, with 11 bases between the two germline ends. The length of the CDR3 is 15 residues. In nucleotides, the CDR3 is TGTGCCATCAGTGAGTCCACAGGGACCCCCGGGGAGCTGTTTTTT. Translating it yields CAISESTGTPGELFF.

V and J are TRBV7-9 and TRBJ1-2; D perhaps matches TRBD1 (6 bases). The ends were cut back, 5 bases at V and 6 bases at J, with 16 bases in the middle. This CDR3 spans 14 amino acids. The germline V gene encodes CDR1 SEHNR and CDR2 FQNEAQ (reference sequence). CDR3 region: CASSQGTLVDGYTF. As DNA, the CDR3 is TGTGCCAGCAGCCAGGGGACTTTGGTGGATGGCTACACCTTC.

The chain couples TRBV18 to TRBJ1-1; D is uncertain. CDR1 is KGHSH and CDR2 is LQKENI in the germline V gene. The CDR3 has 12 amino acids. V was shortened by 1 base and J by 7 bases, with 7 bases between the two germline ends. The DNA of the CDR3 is TGTGCCAGCTCACCACTAACAGTTGAAGCTTTCTTT. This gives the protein CASSPLTVEAFF.

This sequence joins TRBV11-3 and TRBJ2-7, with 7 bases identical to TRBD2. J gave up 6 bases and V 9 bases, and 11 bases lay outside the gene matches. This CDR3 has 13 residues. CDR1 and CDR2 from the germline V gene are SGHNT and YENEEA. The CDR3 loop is CASEGSGISEQYF. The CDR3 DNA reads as TGTGCCAGTGAGGGCAGCGGGATCTCCGAGCAGTACTTC.

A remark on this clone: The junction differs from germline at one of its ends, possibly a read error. CDR3 in amino acids: CASTNTGELFF. CDR3 nucleotides: TGTGCAAGCACGAACACCGGGGAGCTGTTTTTT. The V and J genes are TRBV28 and TRBJ2-2, with unresolved D. CDR3 length: 11 amino acids. The germline V gene encodes CDR1 MDHEN and CDR2 SYDVKM. Drawing the rest from reference TRBV28 and TRBJ2-2, the complete variable domain is DVKVTQSSRYLVKRTGEKVFLECVQDMDHENMFWYRQDPGLGLRLIYFSYDVKMKEKGDIPEGYSVSREKKERFSLILESASTNQTSMYLCASTNTGELFFGEGSRLTVL.

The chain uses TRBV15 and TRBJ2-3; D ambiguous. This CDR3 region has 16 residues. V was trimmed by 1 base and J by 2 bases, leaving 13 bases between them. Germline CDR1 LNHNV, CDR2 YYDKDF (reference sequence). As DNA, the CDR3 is TGTGCCACCAGCAGAGGTACCGCAGCTTCCACAGATACGCAGTATTTT. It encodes CATSRGTAASTDTQYF.

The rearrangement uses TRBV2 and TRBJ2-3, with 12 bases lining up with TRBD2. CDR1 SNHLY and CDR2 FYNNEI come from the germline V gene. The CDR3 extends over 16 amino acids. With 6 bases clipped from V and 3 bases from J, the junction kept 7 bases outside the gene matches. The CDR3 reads CASSAGTSGQTDTQYF. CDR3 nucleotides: TGTGCCAGCAGCGCCGGGACTAGCGGGCAAACAGATACGCAGTATTTT.

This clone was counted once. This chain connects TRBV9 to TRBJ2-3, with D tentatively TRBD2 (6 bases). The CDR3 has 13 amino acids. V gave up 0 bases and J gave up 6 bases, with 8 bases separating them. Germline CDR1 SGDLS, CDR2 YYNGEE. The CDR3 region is CASSVVGRDTQYF. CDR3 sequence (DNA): TGTGCCAGCAGCGTAGTGGGGAGGGATACGCAGTATTTT.

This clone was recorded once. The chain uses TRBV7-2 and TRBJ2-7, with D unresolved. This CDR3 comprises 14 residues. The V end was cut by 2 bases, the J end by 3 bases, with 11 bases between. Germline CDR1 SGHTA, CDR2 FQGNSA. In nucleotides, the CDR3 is TGTGCCAGCAGCTTATTTGCAGGAAACTACGAGCAGTACTTC. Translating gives CASSLFAGNYEQYF.